This entry concerns a single T cell receptor beta chain. This clone was seen a few times. Its recognized antigen is unknown. No clone much larger than this one lies a single base away; base qualities are absent. Whole blood was collected in K2EDTA tubes by collaborating institutions according to the institutions' own protocols. Collaborator samples were shipped for TCRbeta analysis as frozen whole blood, isolated PBMCs, or DNA extracted from either sample type. This sample stems from a study of blood T cell repertoires in COVID-19 (dated by TCRdb to 2018 to 2021). A note on the overall study: Collaborator samples came from the United States, Italy and Spain and covered acute and convalescent phases of COVID-19. The material from the prospective study consisted of cDNA or gDNA derived from T cells, B-cell-depleted T cells, or PBMCs. Subjects who had been exposed to COVID-19, were actively infected with it, or had recovered from it provided the deeply sampled blood TCRbeta repertoires that made up the dataset. A freely available public database, intended as a resource for researchers studying the immune response to SARS-CoV-2, is where the repertoires were released. Samples were obtained from the ongoing ImmuneRACE study (first 160 participants) and from 1,254 subjects provided by 6 global collaborators. The sample metadata nearly always contained a de-identified subject ID, COVID-19 status, age in years and sex. Where available, HLA class I and class II types were obtained from metadata supplied by the sample provider rather than from assay-based typing.

What the research found in general, with its limitations: The quantity of clinical and demographic metadata differed by source and by participant and was supplied without curation.

V loses 2 bases, J loses 3 bases, and the germline ends lie 8 bases apart. The germline V gene supplies CDR1 SGDLS and CDR2 YYNGEE. There are 13 amino acids in the CDR3, from cysteine to phenylalanine inclusive. The kept DNA is CDR3 alone, 39 bases in frame from the first base. The immunoSEQ Assay, a bias-controlled multiplex PCR, was used to amplify TCRbeta CDR3 regions from genomic DNA. The authors' analysis ran thus. Nucleated cell counts per sample were estimated from amplification of reference gene primers within the assay. To quantify the absolute abundance of each unique TCRbeta CDR3 rearrangement, sequence reads were collapsed and filtered. For each sample, productive Simpson clonality was calculated as the square root of Simpson's diversity index over productive rearrangements. What TCRdb holds here is the immuneACCESS table cut down to in-frame rearrangements. Part of the clones is not present; checked against another copy, under half of the missing clones reflect an unresolved V gene, and the others are unexplained. V, J and clone size were drawn from that table, and D and trimming were deduced from the DNA. Recorded for this sample are about 200,000 clones; 80% to 90% of them occurred a single time. Of the sample, about 8.9% is held by the ten largest clones.

The receptor chain draws on TRBV9 and TRBJ2-5; TRBD2 could be the D gene, as 5 bases match. This clonotype was obtained from a woman aged 45-65 years with acute or convalescent COVID-19. The sequencing input was peripheral blood. CDR3 region: CASSVGLEETQYF. The nucleotide sequence reads TGTGCCAGCAGCGTCGGACTTGAAGAGACCCAGTACTTC.